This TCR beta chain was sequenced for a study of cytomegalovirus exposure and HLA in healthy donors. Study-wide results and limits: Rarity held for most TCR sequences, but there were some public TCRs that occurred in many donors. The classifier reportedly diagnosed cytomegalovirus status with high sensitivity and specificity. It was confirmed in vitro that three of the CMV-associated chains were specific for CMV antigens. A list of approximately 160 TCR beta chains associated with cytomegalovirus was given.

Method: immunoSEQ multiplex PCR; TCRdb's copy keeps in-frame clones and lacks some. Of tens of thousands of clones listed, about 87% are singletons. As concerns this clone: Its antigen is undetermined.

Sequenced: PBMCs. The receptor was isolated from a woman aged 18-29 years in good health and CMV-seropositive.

The CDR3 DNA reads as TGTGCCAGCGGAGGGTCGGAGACCCAGTACTTC. Protein product: CASGGSETQYF. V usage is TRBV11-2 and J usage is TRBJ2-5; a possible D gene is TRBD2 (6 bases). This CDR3 contains 11 residues. Deletions cut 8 bases from V and 5 bases from J, with 9 bases between. Germline loops: CDR1 SGHAT, CDR2 FQNNGV.